The entry below gives a single T cell receptor (beta chain) sequence along with its context. Per the authors' pipeline: Scientists estimated how many nucleated cells there were by amplifying reference gene primers. Libraries were prepared by immunoSEQ multiplex PCR; TCRdb keeps only in-frame clonotypes and omits some of them. V and J calls and clone size are those listed in that table; D and trimming were worked out from the DNA. The sample lists approximately 300,000 clones, around 92% occurring once. The CDR3 runs to 13 residues. Germline lookup yields CDR1 SGHDT and CDR2 YYEEEE. V gave up 5 bases and J gave up 8 bases, with 16 bases separating them. The data belong to a study of blood T cell repertoires in COVID-19. At the level of the study: The United States, Italy and Spain provided the acute and convalescent COVID-19 samples.

What was sequenced was peripheral blood. The origin of this receptor is a woman in her 30s with COVID-19, enrolled during active disease. The chain joins TRBV5-6 to TRBJ1-2, with D possibly being TRBD1 (6 bases). The DNA for the CDR3 is TGTGCCAGCAGTCAAACAGGGATGGGAGGCTACACCTTC. Encoded protein: CASSQTGMGGYTF.